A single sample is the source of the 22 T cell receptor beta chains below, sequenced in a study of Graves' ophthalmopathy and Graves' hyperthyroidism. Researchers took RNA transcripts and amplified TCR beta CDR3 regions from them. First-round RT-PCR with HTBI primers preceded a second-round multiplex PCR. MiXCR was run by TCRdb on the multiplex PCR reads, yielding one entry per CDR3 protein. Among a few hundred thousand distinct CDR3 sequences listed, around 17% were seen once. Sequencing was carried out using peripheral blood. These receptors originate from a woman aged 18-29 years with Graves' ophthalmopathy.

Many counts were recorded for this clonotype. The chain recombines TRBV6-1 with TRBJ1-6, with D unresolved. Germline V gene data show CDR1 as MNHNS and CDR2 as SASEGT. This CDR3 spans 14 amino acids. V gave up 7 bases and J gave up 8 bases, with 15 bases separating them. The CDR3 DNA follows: TGTGCCAGCACCCAAGGACGGGGAGATTCACCCCTCCACTTT. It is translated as CASTQGRGDSPLHF.

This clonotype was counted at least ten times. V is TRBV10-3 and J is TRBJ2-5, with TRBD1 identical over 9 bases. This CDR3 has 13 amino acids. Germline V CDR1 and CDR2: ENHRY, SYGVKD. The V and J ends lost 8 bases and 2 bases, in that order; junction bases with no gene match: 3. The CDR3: CAIQDRGQETQYF. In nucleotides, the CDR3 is TGTGCCATCCAGGACAGGGGTCAAGAGACCCAGTACTTC.

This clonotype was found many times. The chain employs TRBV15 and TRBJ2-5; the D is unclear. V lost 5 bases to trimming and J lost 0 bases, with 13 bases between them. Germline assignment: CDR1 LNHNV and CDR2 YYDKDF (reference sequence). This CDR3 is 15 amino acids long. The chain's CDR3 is CATSPRGWYQETQYF. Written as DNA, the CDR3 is TGTGCCACCAGCCCCCGTGGGTGGTACCAAGAGACCCAGTACTTC. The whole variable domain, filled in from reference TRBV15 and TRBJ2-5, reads DAMVIQNPRYQVTQFGKPVTLSCSQTLNHNVMYWYQQKSSQAPKLLFHYYDKDFNNEADTPDNFQSRRPNTSFCFLDIRSPGLGDTAMYLCATSPRGWYQETQYFGPGTRLLVL.

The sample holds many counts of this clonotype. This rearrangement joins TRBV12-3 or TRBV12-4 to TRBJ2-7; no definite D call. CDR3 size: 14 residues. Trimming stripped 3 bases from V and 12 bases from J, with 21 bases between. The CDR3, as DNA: TGTGCCAGCAGTTTTCCGGGCCCTACCCCCGCCCTGTACTTC. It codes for CASSFPGPTPALYF.

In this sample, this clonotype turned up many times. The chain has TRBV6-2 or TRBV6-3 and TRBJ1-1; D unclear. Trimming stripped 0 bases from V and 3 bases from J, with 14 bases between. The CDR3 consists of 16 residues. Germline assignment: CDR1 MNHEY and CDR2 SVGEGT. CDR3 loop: CASSYSSGLRDTEAFF. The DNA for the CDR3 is TGTGCCAGCAGTTACTCGAGTGGCCTTCGGGACACTGAAGCTTTCTTT.

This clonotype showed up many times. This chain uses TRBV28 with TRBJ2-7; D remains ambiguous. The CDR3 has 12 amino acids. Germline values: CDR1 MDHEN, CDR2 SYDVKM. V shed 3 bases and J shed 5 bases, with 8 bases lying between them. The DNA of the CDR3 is TGTGCCAGCAGTTTTGGAGTAAACGAGCAGTACTTC. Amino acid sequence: CASSFGVNEQYF.

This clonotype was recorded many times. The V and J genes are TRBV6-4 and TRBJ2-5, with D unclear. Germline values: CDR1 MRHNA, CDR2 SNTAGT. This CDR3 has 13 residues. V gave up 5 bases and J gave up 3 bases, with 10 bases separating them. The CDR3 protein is CASSQDEKETQYF. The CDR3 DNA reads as TGTGCCAGCAGTCAGGATGAAAAAGAGACCCAGTACTTC.

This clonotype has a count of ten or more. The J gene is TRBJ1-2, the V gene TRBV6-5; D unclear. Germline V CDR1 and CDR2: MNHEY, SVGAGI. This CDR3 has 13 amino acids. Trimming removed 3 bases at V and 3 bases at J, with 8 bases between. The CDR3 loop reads CASSYGQDYGYTF. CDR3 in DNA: TGTGCCAGCAGTTATGGGCAAGACTATGGCTACACCTTC.

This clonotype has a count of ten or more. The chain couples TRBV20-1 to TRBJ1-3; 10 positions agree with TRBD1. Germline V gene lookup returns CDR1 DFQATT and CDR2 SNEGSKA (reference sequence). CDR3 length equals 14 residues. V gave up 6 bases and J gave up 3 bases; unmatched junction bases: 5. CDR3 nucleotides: TGCAGTGCCGGACAGGGGGGGATTGGAAACACCATATATTTT. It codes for CSAGQGGIGNTIYF.

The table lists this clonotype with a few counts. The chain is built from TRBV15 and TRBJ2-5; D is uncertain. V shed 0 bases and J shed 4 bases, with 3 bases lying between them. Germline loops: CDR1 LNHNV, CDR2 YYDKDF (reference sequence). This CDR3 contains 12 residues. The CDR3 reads CATSRDRETQYF. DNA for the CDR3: TGTGCCACCAGCAGAGATAGAGAGACCCAGTACTTC.

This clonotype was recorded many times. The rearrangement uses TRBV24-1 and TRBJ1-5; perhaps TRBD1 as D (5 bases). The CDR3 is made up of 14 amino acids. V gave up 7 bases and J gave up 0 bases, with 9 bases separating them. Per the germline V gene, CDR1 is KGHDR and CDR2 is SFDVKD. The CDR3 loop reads CATSGTDSNQPQHF. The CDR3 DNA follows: TGTGCCACCAGCGGGACTGATAGCAATCAGCCCCAGCATTTT.

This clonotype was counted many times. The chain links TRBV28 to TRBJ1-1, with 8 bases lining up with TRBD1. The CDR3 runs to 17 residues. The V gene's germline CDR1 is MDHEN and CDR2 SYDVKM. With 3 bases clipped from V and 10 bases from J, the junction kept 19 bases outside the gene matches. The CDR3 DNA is TGTGCCAGCAGTTTCCAACTTGTAAAGACAGGGGAGTCCTCAGCTTTCTTT. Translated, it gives CASSFQLVKTGESSAFF.

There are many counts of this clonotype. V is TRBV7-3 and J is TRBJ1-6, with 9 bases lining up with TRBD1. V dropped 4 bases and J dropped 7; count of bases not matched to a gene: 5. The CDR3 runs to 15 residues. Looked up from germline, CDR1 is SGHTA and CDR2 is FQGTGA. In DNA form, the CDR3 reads TGTGCCAGCAGCTCTTCCGGGACAGGGAATTCACCCCTCCACTTT. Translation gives CASSSSGTGNSPLHF. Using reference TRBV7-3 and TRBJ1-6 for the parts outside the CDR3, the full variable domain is GAGVSQTPSNKVTEKGKYVELRCDPISGHTALYWYRQSLGQGPEFLIYFQGTGAADDSGLPNDRFFAVRPEGSVSTLKIQRTERGDSAVYLCASSSSGTGNSPLHFGNGTRLTVT.

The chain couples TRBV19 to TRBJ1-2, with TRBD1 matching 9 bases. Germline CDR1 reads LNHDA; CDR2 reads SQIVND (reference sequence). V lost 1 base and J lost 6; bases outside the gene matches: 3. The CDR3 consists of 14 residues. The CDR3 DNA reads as TGTGCCAGTAGTATAGGGGACAGGGAGGATGGCTACACCTTC. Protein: CASSIGDREDGYTF.

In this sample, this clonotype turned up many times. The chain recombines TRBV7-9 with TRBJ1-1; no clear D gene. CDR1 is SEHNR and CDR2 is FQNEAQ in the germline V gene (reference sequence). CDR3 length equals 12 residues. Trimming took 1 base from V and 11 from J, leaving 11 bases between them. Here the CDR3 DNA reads TGTGCCAGCAGCTTAGAGAGCTTGACCGCTTTCTTT. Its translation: CASSLESLTAFF.

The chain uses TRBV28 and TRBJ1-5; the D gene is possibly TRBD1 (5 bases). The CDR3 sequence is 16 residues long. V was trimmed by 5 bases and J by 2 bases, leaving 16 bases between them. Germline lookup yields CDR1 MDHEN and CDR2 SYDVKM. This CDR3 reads CASSTGPQDGNQPQHF. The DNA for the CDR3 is TGTGCCAGCAGTACGGGACCGCAGGATGGCAATCAGCCCCAGCATTTT.

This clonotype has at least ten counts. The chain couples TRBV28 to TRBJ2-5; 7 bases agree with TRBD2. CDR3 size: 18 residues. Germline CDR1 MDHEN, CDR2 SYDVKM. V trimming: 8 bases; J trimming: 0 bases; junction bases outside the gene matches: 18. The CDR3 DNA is TGTGCCAGCGGGGGGAGGGTGGGCAGTCCCAAGTACCAAGAGACCCAGTACTTC. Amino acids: CASGGRVGSPKYQETQYF.

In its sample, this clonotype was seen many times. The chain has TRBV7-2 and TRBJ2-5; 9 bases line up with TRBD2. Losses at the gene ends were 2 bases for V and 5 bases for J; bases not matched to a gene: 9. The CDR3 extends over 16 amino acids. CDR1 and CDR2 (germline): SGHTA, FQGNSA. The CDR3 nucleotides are TGTGCCAGCAGCTTAATCGTCAGCGGGGGGAGTGAGACCCAGTACTTC. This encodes CASSLIVSGGSETQYF.

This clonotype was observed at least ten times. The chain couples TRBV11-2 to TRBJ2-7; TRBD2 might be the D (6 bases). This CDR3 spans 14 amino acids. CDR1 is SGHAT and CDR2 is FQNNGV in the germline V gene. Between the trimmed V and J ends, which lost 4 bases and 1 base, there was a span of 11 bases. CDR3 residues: CASSSRRDSYEQYF. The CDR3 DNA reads TGTGCCAGCAGCTCCCGGCGGGATTCCTACGAGCAGTACTTC.

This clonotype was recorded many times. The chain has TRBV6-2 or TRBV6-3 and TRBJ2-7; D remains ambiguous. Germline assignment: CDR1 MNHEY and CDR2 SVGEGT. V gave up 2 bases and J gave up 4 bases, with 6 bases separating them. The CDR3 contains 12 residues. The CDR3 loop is CASSYPRYEQYF. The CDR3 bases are TGTGCCAGCAGTTACCCCCGGTACGAGCAGTACTTC.

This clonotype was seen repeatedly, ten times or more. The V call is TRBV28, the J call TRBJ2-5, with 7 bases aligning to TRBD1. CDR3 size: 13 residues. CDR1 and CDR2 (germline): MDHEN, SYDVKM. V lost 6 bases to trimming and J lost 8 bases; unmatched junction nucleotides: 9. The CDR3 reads CASSTTDRETQYF. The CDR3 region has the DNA TGTGCCAGCAGCACAACCGACAGGGAAACCCAGTACTTC.

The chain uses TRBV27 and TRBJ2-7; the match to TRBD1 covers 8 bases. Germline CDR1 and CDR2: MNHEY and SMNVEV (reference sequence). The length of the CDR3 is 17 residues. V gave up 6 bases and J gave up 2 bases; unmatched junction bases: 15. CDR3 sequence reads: CASSPPIGQGRTYEQYF. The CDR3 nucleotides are TGTGCCAGCAGCCCCCCAATCGGACAGGGACGAACCTACGAGCAGTACTTC.